One sample yielded the 4 T cell receptor beta chains listed below, sequenced in a study of T cells in pancreatic ductal adenocarcinoma. Selected pancreatic ductal adenocarcinoma patients had undergone surgery without neoadjuvant therapy. Generated by immunoSEQ multiplex PCR, the TCRdb table keeps only in-frame clones and is missing some. Of roughly 31,000 clones listed, around nine tenths are singletons. Sample: PBMCs. These TCRs come from a human donor with pancreatic ductal adenocarcinoma.

This chain links TRBV4-1 with TRBJ2-1; a possible D gene is TRBD2 (6 bases). This CDR3 comprises 15 residues. V shed 1 base and J shed 8 bases, with 15 bases lying between them. CDR1 MGHRA and CDR2 YSYEKL come from the germline V gene. In DNA form, the CDR3 reads TGCGCCAGCAGCCAAGCCCAGCGGGCGTTCGATGAGCAGTTCTTC. This translates into CASSQAQRAFDEQFF.

The chain carries TRBV19 and TRBJ1-2, with D possibly TRBD1 on 5 matching bases. CDR1 is LNHDA, CDR2 SQIVND, per germline (reference sequence). The CDR3 is 15 amino acids. The V and J ends lost 9 bases and 3 bases respectively, with 20 bases between them. The CDR3 DNA follows: TGTGCCAGCAGCGGGACCATTAATCAAGACTATGGCTACACCTTC. This encodes CASSGTINQDYGYTF.

This sequence joins TRBV7-9 and TRBJ2-1; possible D gene TRBD1, 5 bases. The CDR3 runs 12 residues. Per germline, CDR1 SEHNR and CDR2 FQNEAQ (reference sequence). Trimming removed 6 bases at V and 9 bases at J, with 12 bases between. CDR3 region: CASRTARGEQFF. The CDR3 DNA follows: TGTGCCAGCAGAACTGCTAGGGGTGAGCAGTTCTTC. The entire variable domain, with the rest obtained from reference TRBV7-9 and TRBJ2-1, is as follows: DTGVSQNPRHKITKRGQNVTFRCDPISEHNRLYWYRQTLGQGPEFLTYFQNEAQLEKSRLLSDRFSAERPKGSFSTLEIQRTEQGDSAMYLCASRTARGEQFFGPGTRLTVL.

The V and J genes are TRBV4-1 and TRBJ1-5, with D uncertain. The CDR3 length is 15 residues. V was shortened by 5 bases and J by 0 bases, with 11 bases between the two germline ends. Germline CDR1 reads MGHRA; CDR2 reads YSYEKL. The CDR3 spells CASSNRQNSNQPQHF. In DNA form, the CDR3 reads TGCGCCAGCAGCAATCGGCAGAATAGCAATCAGCCCCAGCATTTT.